These 10 T cell receptor beta chains were all obtained from the same sample, sequenced in a study of control samples from healthy donors and cancer patients. TCRdb's table, derived via immunoSEQ multiplex PCR, lists solely in-frame clones and lacks some. The data contain 150,000 or so clones, 93% of them singletons. The sample was blood. The receptor set was obtained from a man in his late teens or twenties in good health.

The rearrangement joins TRBV5-1 to TRBJ1-2; no clear D gene. Germline CDR1 reads SGHRS; CDR2 reads YFSETQ. The CDR3 runs 14 residues. With 0 bases removed from V and 3 bases from J, the gap between germline ends came to 9 bases. The CDR3, as DNA: TGCGCCAGCAGCTTGGAAACGGTCGACTATGGCTACACCTTC. It translates to CASSLETVDYGYTF. Supplemented by reference TRBV5-1 and TRBJ1-2, the full variable domain reads KAGVTQTPRYLIKTRGQQVTLSCSPISGHRSVSWYQQTPGQGLQFLFEYFSETQRNKGNFPGRFSGRQFSNSRSEMNVSTLELGDSALYLCASSLETVDYGYTFGSGTRLTVV.

The DNA of the CDR3 is TGTGCCAGCAGCCTCCCCGGACAGGGGCCCTATGGCTACACCTTC. This encodes CASSLPGQGPYGYTF. The chain is built from TRBV7-2 and TRBJ1-2; 9 bases match TRBD1. V gave up 5 bases and J gave up 4 bases; unmatched junction bases: 8. Germline values: CDR1 SGHTA, CDR2 FQGNSA. This CDR3 is 15 amino acids long.

The gene calls are TRBV13 and TRBJ2-7, with D maybe TRBD1 (6 bases). The V gene lost 5 bases and the J gene lost 3 bases, with 17 bases spanning the gap. Germline V gene lookup returns CDR1 PRHDT and CDR2 FYEKMQ (reference sequence). The CDR3 consists of 15 residues. CDR3 in amino acids: CASSLEGDNDYEQYF. CDR3 in DNA: TGTGCCAGCAGCCTAGAGGGGGACAATGACTACGAGCAGTACTTC.

The chain recombines TRBV3-1 (or the pseudogene TRBV3-2) with TRBJ2-7; a possible D gene is TRBD1 (6 bases). CDR3 length equals 16 residues. Germline CDR1 reads LGHDT; CDR2 reads YNNKEL (reference sequence). V was trimmed by 0 bases and J by 0 bases, leaving 12 bases between them. The chain's CDR3 is CASSQDHRVLSYEQYF. In DNA form, the CDR3 reads TGTGCCAGCAGCCAAGACCACAGGGTCCTCTCCTACGAGCAGTACTTC.

This chain uses TRBV4-1 with TRBJ2-7; 12 nucleotides line up with TRBD2. J lost 0 bases, V lost 1 base, and 13 bases had no gene match. The CDR3 has 20 residues. The germline gives CDR1 MGHRA, CDR2 YSYEKL. The CDR3 spells CASSQVQGLAGGSSSYEQYF. The CDR3 nucleotides read TGCGCCAGCAGCCAAGTCCAAGGGCTAGCGGGAGGGTCTAGCTCCTACGAGCAGTACTTC.

This sequence joins TRBV6-1 and TRBJ1-3; the D is unclear. Germline CDR1 MNHNS, CDR2 SASEGT. With 2 bases removed from V and 0 bases from J, the gap between germline ends came to 5 bases. This CDR3 region has 14 residues. The CDR3 reads CASSEMFSGNTIYF. The DNA for the CDR3 is TGTGCCAGCAGTGAAATGTTCTCTGGAAACACCATATATTTT.

The chain carries TRBV10-3 and TRBJ1-2; D gene unclear. CDR3 length: 17 residues. V lost 0 bases, J lost 6 bases, and 20 bases lay in between. Germline CDR1 is ENHRY and CDR2 is SYGVKD. In DNA form, the CDR3 reads TGTGCCATCAGTGAGTCTCGCGGATCCCCCCCCCGAGATGGCTACACCTTC. Residues: CAISESRGSPPRDGYTF.

The chain recombines TRBV29-1 with TRBJ2-2; D uncertain. Germline V gene sequence: CDR1 SQVTM, CDR2 ANQGSEA. The CDR3 sequence is 13 residues long. V was trimmed by 6 bases and J by 5 bases, leaving 13 bases between them. The CDR3 DNA sequence: TGCAGCGTGCGTCGTAGGAGAACCGGGGAGCTGTTTTTT. It specifies CSVRRRRTGELFF.

This chain joins TRBV5-6 and TRBJ2-7, with TRBD2 matching over 7 bases. V gave up 4 bases and J gave up 2 bases; unmatched junction bases: 6. Germline V gives CDR1 SGHDT, CDR2 YYEEEE. The CDR3 is 14 amino acids. The CDR3 DNA reads as TGTGCCAGCAGCAGGGCGGGAGCGGCCTACGAGCAGTACTTC. It yields the protein CASSRAGAAYEQYF.

The rearrangement links TRBV21-1 to TRBJ1-1. TRBV21-1 is a known pseudogene. The CDR3 has 15 residues. As DNA, the CDR3 is TGTGCCAGCACAACCGGGGGGACTCGTTTCACTGAAGCTTTCTTT. Translation: CASTTGGTRFTEAFF.